These T cell receptor beta chains were read from a single sample in a study of T cells in Graves' hyperthyroidism and ophthalmopathy. TCRdb reanalysed the multiplex PCR reads using MiXCR and keeps one entry per CDR3 protein. This sample has about 460,000 distinct CDR3 sequences, with about 20% found just once. Sequenced material: blood. The receptor source for this set is a woman aged 70-85 years with Graves' ophthalmopathy. CDR3s include the opening cysteine and the closing phenylalanine or tryptophan. A D gene is named only where the DNA matches it firmly. The listing skips clone size in some rows; elsewhere it reads once, few, many or a size class.

NA	TRBJ1-1	many	TRBV2	TGTGCCAGCAGTGACGGACAAGTGAACACTGAAGCTTTCTTT	CASSDGQVNTEAFF
NA	TRBJ2-1	NA	TRBV29-1	TGCAGCGTTTGCGAACCCGGGACGGCCTACAATGAGCAGTTCTTC	CSVCEPGTAYNEQFF
NA	TRBJ2-2	NA	TRBV7-9	TGTGCCAGCAGCCCCGAGGGAGGAGGGGCATCGAACACCGGGGAGCTGTTTTTT	CASSPEGGGASNTGELFF
NA	TRBJ1-2	NA	TRBV15	TGTGCCACCAGTTGGGGGCAACTAGGCTATGGCTACACCTTC	CATSWGQLGYGYTF
NA	TRBJ2-7	NA	TRBV3-1	TGTGCCAGCAGCTTTAATTCTCTACACAGATCATACGAGCAGTACTTC	CASSFNSLHRSYEQYF
NA	TRBJ1-2	NA	TRBV20-1	TGCAGTGCTAGAGATAACTATGGCTACACCTTC	CSARDNYGYTF
NA	TRBJ2-1	many	TRBV2	TGTGCCAGCAGTAAAATAGGACTTCAGGAAAATGAGCAGTTCTTC	CASSKIGLQENEQFF
TRBD1	TRBJ1-2	many	TRBV7-2	TGTGCCAGCAGCCGAAGTGGGGCAGGGGGCAATGGCTACACCTTC	CASSRSGAGGNGYTF
NA	TRBJ2-1	NA	TRBV20-1	TGCAGTGCTAGAGATCTCCTGTCCTTAATCTCCTACAATGAGCAGTTCTTC	CSARDLLSLISYNEQFF
NA	TRBJ2-1	NA	TRBV5-1	TGCGCCAGCAGCCCGGTCGGGGGCCGGTACAATGAGCAGTTCTTC	CASSPVGGRYNEQFF
NA	TRBJ1-3	NA	TRBV3-1	TGTGCCAGCAGCCTTAACGCAGGGGACGGAAACACCATATATTTT	CASSLNAGDGNTIYF
TRBD1	TRBJ2-2	NA	TRBV19	TGTGCCAGTACTCCCCGGTGGGGACAGGGCCACACCGGGGAGCTGTTTTTT	CASTPRWGQGHTGELFF
NA	TRBJ1-1	NA	TRBV29-1	TGCAGCGTCGAAACAGGACTCACTGAAGCTTTCTTT	CSVETGLTEAFF
NA	TRBJ2-1	few	TRBV7-8	TGTGCCAGCAGCTTAGTTCTCTTCTCCTACAATGAGCAGTTCTTC	CASSLVLFSYNEQFF
TRBD1	TRBJ1-6	few	TRBV27	TGTGCCACGAGGGCAGGGGGCTCCTATAATTCACCCCTCCACTTT	CATRAGGSYNSPLHF
TRBD2	TRBJ2-3	NA	TRBV20-1	TGCAGTGCTCCAACTAGCGCCGGAGATACGCAGTATTTT	CSAPTSAGDTQYF
TRBD1	TRBJ2-6	few	TRBV6-2/TRBV6-3	TGTGCCAGCAGCCGACGACAGGGGCCCTACTCTGGGGCCAACGTCCTGACTTTC	CASSRRQGPYSGANVLTF
NA	TRBJ2-2	many	TRBV2	TGTGCCAGCAGTGAAGGCGGAATCACCGGGGAGCTGTTTTTT	CASSEGGITGELFF
TRBD1	TRBJ2-7	few	TRBV7-2	TGTGCCAGCAGCTTAAAGCCAGGGGGAAACTACGAGCAGTACTTC	CASSLKPGGNYEQYF
NA	TRBJ2-1	NA	TRBV6-1	TGTGCCAGCAGCACAGCGGAAGGGCTGCGTAATGAGCAGTTCTTC	CASSTAEGLRNEQFF
TRBD2	TRBJ2-7	many	TRBV7-3	TGTGCCAGCAGCGTAAGCGGGATAGGGGAGCAGTACTTC	CASSVSGIGEQYF
TRBD1	TRBJ2-1	few	TRBV24-1	TGTGCCACCAGTGATATGACAGGGGACTCCTACAATGAGCAGTTCTTC	CATSDMTGDSYNEQFF
NA	TRBJ2-3	NA	TRBV13	TGTGCCAGCAGCTCGGGGAGGGGGAGTGGAAGCACAGATACGCAGTATTTT	CASSSGRGSGSTDTQYF
TRBD2	TRBJ2-7	NA	TRBV20-1	TGCAGTGCTCCACGCAGACTAGCGGGAATCCACGAGCAGTACTTC	CSAPRRLAGIHEQYF
NA	TRBJ1-5	NA	TRBV27	TGTGCCAGCAGTCTAATTCCTGGGGGAGGGGGTCAGCCCCAGCATTTT	CASSLIPGGGGQPQHF
TRBD1	TRBJ2-5	many	TRBV2	TGTGCCAGCAGTAATACAGGGGGCGCTCGAGAGACCCAGTACTTC	CASSNTGGARETQYF
NA	TRBJ1-2	NA	TRBV6-1	TGTGCCAGCAGCGCCGTCGGGAGGGATTCGAGACCGGGCGGCTACACCTTC	CASSAVGRDSRPGGYTF
NA	TRBJ2-6	NA	TRBV6-4	TGTGCCAGCAGTGACTCTAGCCTCACGGGCTCTGGGGCCAACGTCCTGACTTTC	CASSDSSLTGSGANVLTF
NA	TRBJ2-1	NA	TRBV10-1	TGCGCCAGCAGTTACAGCCAGGCCGAGCAGTTCTTC	CASSYSQAEQFF
NA	TRBJ2-1	NA	TRBV24-1	TGTGCCACCAGTGACCGGACACCCGGGGTTTCCAATGAGCAGTTCTTC	CATSDRTPGVSNEQFF
NA	TRBJ1-3	many	TRBV7-8	TGTGCCAGCAGCTTAGGGATCGGAAACACCATATATTTT	CASSLGIGNTIYF
TRBD2	TRBJ2-7	few	TRBV27	TGTGCCAGCAGTTCTTTAGGGACTAGCGGGACGGAGCAGTACTTC	CASSSLGTSGTEQYF
NA	TRBJ1-2	few	TRBV3-1	TGTGCCAGCAGCCATTTGTTGGGCTACACCTTC	CASSHLLGYTF
NA	TRBJ1-2	NA	TRBV7-3	TGTGCCAGCAGCTTAAGTCCAGGGAGCTATGGCTACACCTTC	CASSLSPGSYGYTF
NA	TRBJ1-5	many	TRBV20-1	TGCAGTGCTAGCTCCGGGACTCCACATCAGCCCCAGCATTTT	CSASSGTPHQPQHF
TRBD1	TRBJ1-2	NA	TRBV27	TGTGCCAGCAAAGTCGGGACAGCCTATGGCTACACCTTC	CASKVGTAYGYTF
NA	TRBJ2-1	many	TRBV2	TGTGCCTCCGAGGCCGGCGGGCGGGACAATGAGCAGTTCTTC	CASEAGGRDNEQFF
NA	TRBJ2-7	NA	TRBV2	TGTGCCAGCACTCTGGGGGGGGCCGCCTACGAGCAGTACTTC	CASTLGGAAYEQYF